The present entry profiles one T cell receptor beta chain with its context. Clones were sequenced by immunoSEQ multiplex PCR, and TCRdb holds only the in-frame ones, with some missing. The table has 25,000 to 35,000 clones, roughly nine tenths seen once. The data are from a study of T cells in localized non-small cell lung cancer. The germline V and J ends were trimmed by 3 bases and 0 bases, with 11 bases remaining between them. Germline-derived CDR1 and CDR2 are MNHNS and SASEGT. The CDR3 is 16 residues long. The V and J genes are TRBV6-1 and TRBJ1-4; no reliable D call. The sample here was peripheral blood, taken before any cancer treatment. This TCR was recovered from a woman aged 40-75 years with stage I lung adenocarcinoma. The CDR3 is CASSDVGIPTNEKLFF. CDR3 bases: TGTGCCAGCAGTGACGTAGGGATCCCAACTAATGAAAAACTGTTTTTT.